The 3 T cell receptor beta chains below all came from one sample that was sequenced in a study of T-cell reconstitution after alpha-beta-depleted transplantation in children. Preparation of the TCRbeta library was carried out with unique molecular identifiers. A single record per CDR3 protein comes from TCRdb applying MiXCR to the PCR reads. The data contain approximately 640,000 distinct CDR3 sequences, approximately 17% of them seen just once; the ten biggest clones take up under 1.2%. Sequenced material: PBMCs from the stem cell graft donor, taken from the stem cell graft. These receptors were taken from a human donor who donated a stem cell graft to a child with acute myeloid leukemia.

This clonotype was seen at least ten times. V gene TRBV5-1 combines with J gene TRBJ2-2; 8 bases are shared with TRBD1. Losses at the gene ends were 4 bases for V and 5 bases for J; bases not matched to a gene: 7. Germline assignment: CDR1 SGHRS and CDR2 YFSETQ. The CDR3 extends over 15 amino acids. This CDR3 reads CASSPGQGATGELFF. CDR3 bases: TGCGCCAGCAGCCCCGGACAGGGCGCTACCGGGGAGCTGTTTTTT.

This clonotype was counted ten times or more. This sequence joins TRBV20-1 and TRBJ1-6, with D hard to call. This CDR3 has 14 residues. Trimming pared 3 bases from V and 4 bases from J, leaving 10 bases between. From germline, CDR1 is DFQATT and CDR2 SNEGSKA (reference sequence). CDR3 in DNA: TGCAGTGCTAGTGGAACAGTTTATAATTCACCCCTCCACTTT. This translates into CSASGTVYNSPLHF.

This clonotype appeared a few times. The V and J genes are TRBV27 and TRBJ2-3, with D perhaps given as TRBD1 or TRBD2 (6 bases each). The CDR3 loop spans 14 amino acids. V lost 2 bases and J lost 3, with 9 bases in between. Looked up from germline, CDR1 is MNHEY and CDR2 is SMNVEV (reference sequence). CDR3 nucleotide sequence: TGTGCCAGCAGTTTAGGGGGGCTGACAGATACGCAGTATTTT. The encoded protein is CASSLGGLTDTQYF.